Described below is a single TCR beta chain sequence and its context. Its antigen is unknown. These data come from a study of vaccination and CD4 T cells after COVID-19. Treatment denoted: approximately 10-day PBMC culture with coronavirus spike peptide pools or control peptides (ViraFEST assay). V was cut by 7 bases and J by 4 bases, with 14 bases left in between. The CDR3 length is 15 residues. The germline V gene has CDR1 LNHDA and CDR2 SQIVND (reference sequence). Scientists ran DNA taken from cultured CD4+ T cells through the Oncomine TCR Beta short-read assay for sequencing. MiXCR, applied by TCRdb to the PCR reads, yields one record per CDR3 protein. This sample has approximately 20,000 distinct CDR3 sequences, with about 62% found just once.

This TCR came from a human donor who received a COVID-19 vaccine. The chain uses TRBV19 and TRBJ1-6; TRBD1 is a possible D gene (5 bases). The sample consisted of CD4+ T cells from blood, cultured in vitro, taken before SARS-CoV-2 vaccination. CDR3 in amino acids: CASKEAGTYNSPLHF. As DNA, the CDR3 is TGTGCCAGTAAGGAGGCAGGGACGTATAATTCACCCCTCCACTTT.